This T cell receptor beta chain was found in a study of blood T cells in healthy people across ages. This clonotype has a handful of counts. Per germline, CDR1 MDHEN and CDR2 SYDVKM. This CDR3 has 14 residues. Deletions cut 1 base from V and 7 bases from J, with 10 bases between. It was with a sample-barcoded 5' primer and a J-beta primer mix that a second PCR of roughly 6 to 11 cycles was run. TCRdb redid the calling of the 5' RACE reads with MiXCR, one entry per CDR3 protein. Of about 780,000 distinct CDR3 sequences listed, roughly 26% are singletons. Separately, the same data were catalogued under a study of T cells of mothers and their children.

The chain is built from TRBV28 and TRBJ1-4; D gene uncertain. The sequence derives from a boy younger than 18 in good health. What was sequenced was blood. The CDR3 sequence is CASSLYTRREKLFF. In DNA, the CDR3 is TGTGCCAGCAGTTTATACACTCGGCGTGAAAAACTGTTTTTT.